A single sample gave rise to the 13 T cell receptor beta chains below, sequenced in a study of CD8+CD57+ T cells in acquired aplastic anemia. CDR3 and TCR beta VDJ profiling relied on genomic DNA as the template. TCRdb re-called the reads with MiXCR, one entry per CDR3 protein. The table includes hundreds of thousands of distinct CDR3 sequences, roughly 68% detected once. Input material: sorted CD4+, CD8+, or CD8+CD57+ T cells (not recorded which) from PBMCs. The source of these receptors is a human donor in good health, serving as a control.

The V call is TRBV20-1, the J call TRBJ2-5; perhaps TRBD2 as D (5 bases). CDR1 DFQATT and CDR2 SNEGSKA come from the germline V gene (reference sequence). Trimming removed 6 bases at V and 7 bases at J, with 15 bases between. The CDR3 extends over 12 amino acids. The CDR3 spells CSALARHTTQYF. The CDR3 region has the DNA TGCAGTGCCCTAGCCCGGCACACGACCCAGTACTTC.

CDR3 sequence: CASSTRRKAYEQYF. In DNA form, the CDR3 reads TGTGCCAGCAGCACCCGACGGAAAGCCTACGAGCAGTACTTC. The chain uses TRBV7-2 and TRBJ2-7, with D unclear. This CDR3 spans 14 amino acids. CDR1 SGHTA and CDR2 FQGNSA come from the germline V gene. V was pared by 5 bases and J by 2 bases, with 13 bases between.

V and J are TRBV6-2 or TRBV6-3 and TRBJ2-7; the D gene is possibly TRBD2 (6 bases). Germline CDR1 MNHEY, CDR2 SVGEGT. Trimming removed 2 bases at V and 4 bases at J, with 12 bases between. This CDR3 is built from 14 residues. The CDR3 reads CASSYVRGSYEQYF. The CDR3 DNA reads TGTGCCAGCAGTTACGTCCGGGGGTCGTACGAGCAGTACTTC.

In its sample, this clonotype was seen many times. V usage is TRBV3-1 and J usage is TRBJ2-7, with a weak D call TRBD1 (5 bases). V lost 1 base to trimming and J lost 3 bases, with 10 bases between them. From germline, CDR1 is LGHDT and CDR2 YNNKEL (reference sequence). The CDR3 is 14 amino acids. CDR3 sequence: CASSQVSGFYEQYF. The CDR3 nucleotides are TGTGCCAGCAGCCAAGTGTCAGGGTTCTACGAGCAGTACTTC.

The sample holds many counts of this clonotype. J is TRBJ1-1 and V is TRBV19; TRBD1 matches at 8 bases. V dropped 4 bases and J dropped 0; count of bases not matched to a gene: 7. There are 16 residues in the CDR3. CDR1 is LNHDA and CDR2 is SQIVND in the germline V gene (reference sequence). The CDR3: CASSTQGAGVNTEAFF. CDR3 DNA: TGTGCCAGTAGTACCCAGGGGGCGGGTGTGAACACTGAAGCTTTCTTT.

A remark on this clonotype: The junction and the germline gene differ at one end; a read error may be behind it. The CDR3 is CASSLVTVGAKLF. The CDR3 DNA reads TGTGCCAGCAGCTTAGTCACGGTAGGAGCAAAACTGTTT. The chain has TRBV7-9 and TRBJ1-6; D not resolved. The CDR3 is 13 amino acids. From germline, CDR1 is SEHNR and CDR2 FQNEAQ (reference sequence). The full variable domain, with the rest looked up from reference TRBV7-9 and TRBJ1-6, is DTGVSQNPRHKITKRGQNVTFRCDPISEHNRLYWYRQTLGQGPEFLTYFQNEAQLEKSRLLSDRFSAERPKGSFSTLEIQRTEQGDSAMYLCASSLVTVGAKLFGNGTRLTVT.

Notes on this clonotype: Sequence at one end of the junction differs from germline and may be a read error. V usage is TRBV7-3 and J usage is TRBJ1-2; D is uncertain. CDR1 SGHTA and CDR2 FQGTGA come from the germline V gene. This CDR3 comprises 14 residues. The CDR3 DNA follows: TGTGCCAGCAGCCCGAACAATCCCAACTATGGCTACTCCTTC. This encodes CASSPNNPNYGYSF.

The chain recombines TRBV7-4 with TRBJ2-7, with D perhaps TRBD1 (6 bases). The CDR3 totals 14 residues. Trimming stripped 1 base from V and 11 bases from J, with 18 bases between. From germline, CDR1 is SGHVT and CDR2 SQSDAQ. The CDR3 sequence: CASSLGSQGYTKYF. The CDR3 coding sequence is TGTGCCAGCAGCTTAGGGTCACAGGGATACACCAAGTACTTC.

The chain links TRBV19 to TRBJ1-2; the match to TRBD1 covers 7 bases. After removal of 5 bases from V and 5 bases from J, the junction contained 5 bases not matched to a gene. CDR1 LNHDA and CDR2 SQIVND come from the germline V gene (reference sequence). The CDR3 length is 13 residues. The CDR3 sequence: CASSDDRAYGYTF. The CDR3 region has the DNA TGTGCCAGTAGTGACGACAGGGCTTATGGCTACACCTTC.

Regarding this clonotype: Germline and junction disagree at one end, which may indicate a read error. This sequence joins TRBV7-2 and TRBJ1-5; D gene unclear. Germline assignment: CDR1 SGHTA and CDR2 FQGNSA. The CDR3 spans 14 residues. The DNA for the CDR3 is TGTGCCAGCAGCGGACGGCAGAGTGAATACGAGCAGCACTTT. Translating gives CASSGRQSEYEQHF.

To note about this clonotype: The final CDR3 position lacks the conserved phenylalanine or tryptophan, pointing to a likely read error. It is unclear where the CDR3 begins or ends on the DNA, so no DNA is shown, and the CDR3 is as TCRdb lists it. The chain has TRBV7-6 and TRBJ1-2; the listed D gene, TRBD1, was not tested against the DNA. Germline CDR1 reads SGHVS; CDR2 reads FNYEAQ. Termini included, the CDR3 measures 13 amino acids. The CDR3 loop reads CASSLAGASTDTQ.

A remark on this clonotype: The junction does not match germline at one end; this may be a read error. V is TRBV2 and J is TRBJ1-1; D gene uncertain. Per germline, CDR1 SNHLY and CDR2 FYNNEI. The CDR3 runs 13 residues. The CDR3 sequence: CASSVRNSTEAFF. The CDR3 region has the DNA TGTGCCAGCAGCGTACGTAATAGCACTGAGGCTTTCTTT.

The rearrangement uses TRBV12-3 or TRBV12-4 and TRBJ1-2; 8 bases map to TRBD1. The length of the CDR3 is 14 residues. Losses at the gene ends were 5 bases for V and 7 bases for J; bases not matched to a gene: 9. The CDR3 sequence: CASSLETGASGYTF. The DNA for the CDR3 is TGTGCCAGCAGTCTAGAGACAGGGGCAAGTGGCTACACCTTC.